These 24 T cell receptor beta chains were all obtained from the same sample, sequenced in a study of CD8 T cells in ankylosing spondylitis. Each CDR3 protein gets one entry after TCRdb re-called the 5' RACE reads with MiXCR. The profile shows around 340,000 distinct CDR3 sequences, approximately 15% of them singletons. Sequencing was carried out using blood, either unsorted or a sorted T cell fraction (not recorded which). The receptors here all came from a male donor with ankylosing spondylitis or in good health (not recorded which).

The V call is TRBV3-1, the J call TRBJ2-7, with a possible D match to TRBD1 (7 bases). The length of the CDR3 is 15 residues. V was cut by 4 bases and J by 1 base, with 14 bases left in between. CDR1 is LGHDT and CDR2 is YNNKEL in the germline V gene (reference sequence). The CDR3 loop reads CASSPRQGGSYEQYF. The CDR3 DNA sequence: TGTGCCAGCAGCCCCCGGCAGGGGGGATCCTACGAGCAGTACTTC.

J is TRBJ2-6 and V is TRBV3-1; D not certain. The CDR3 is 13 residues long. V was shortened by 7 bases and J by 0 bases, with 4 bases between the two germline ends. CDR1 LGHDT and CDR2 YNNKEL come from the germline V gene (reference sequence). Written as DNA, the CDR3 is TGTGCCAGCACCCTCTCTGGGGCCAACGTCCTGACTTTC. It codes for CASTLSGANVLTF.

The table lists this clonotype with a few counts. The chain links TRBV20-1 to TRBJ2-5; 10 bases line up with TRBD2. This CDR3 has 15 residues. Germline CDR1 reads DFQATT; CDR2 reads SNEGSKA (reference sequence). The J segment lost 3 bases and the V segment lost 1 base, leaving 5 bases of the junction unmatched. The CDR3 DNA follows: TGCAGTGCTAGAGCCCTAGCGGGGGATAAAGAGACCCAGTACTTC. The encoded protein is CSARALAGDKETQYF.

The V gene is TRBV4-1, the J gene TRBJ2-3; D uncertain. Germline assignment: CDR1 MGHRA and CDR2 YSYEKL. The V end lost 3 bases, the J end lost 6 bases, and 7 bases lay between the germline ends. This CDR3 region has 12 residues. The CDR3 nucleotides read TGCGCCAGCAGCCACGCCTGGGATACGCAGTATTTT. This sequence encodes CASSHAWDTQYF.

This clonotype was seen only once. The V and J genes are TRBV29-1 and TRBJ2-7; weak D call: TRBD1 (5 bases). Trimming shortened V by 4 bases and J by 3 bases, and 16 bases separated the two germline ends. CDR3 length: 14 amino acids. Germline CDR1 is SQVTM and CDR2 is ANQGSEA. CDR3 protein: CSVVRTPNGYEQYF. The CDR3 nucleotides are TGCAGCGTTGTTAGGACACCAAACGGCTACGAGCAGTACTTC.

The rearrangement uses TRBV12-5 and TRBJ2-5; D remains ambiguous. CDR3 length equals 13 residues. The V gene lost 7 bases and the J gene lost 3 bases, with 12 bases spanning the gap. Germline V lookup: CDR1 LGHNT, CDR2 FRNRAP. In nucleotides, the CDR3 is TGTGCTAGTGAAGGCTCCCTGGAAGAGACCCAGTACTTC. Translated, it gives CASEGSLEETQYF.

This clonotype was counted a few times. The chain links TRBV3-1 to TRBJ1-2; D is possibly TRBD1 (6 bases). The length of the CDR3 is 15 residues. Between the trimmed V and J ends, which lost 4 bases and 7 bases, there was a span of 19 bases. Germline V gives CDR1 LGHDT, CDR2 YNNKEL (reference sequence). The CDR3 spells CASSPMRQARSGYTF. Written as DNA, the CDR3 is TGTGCCAGCAGCCCGATGCGACAGGCGCGAAGTGGCTACACCTTC. Complete variable domain (other parts from reference TRBV3-1 and TRBJ1-2): DTAVSQTPKYLVTQMGNDKSIKCEQNLGHDTMYWYKQDSKKFLKIMFSYNNKELIINETVPNRFSPKSPDKAHLNLHINSLELGDSAVYFCASSPMRQARSGYTFGSGTRLTVV.

The chain couples TRBV5-1 to TRBJ2-1; D gene ambiguous. Trimming left V 4 bases short and J 0 bases short, with 11 bases between. This CDR3 comprises 15 residues. From germline, CDR1 is SGHRS and CDR2 YFSETQ. The CDR3 here is CASSMDARSYNEQFF. CDR3 nucleotides: TGCGCCAGCAGCATGGACGCCCGCTCCTACAATGAGCAGTTCTTC.

The chain combines TRBV15 with TRBJ1-1; the D gene is possibly TRBD1 (6 bases). The V gene's germline CDR1 is LNHNV and CDR2 YYDKDF (reference sequence). Between the trimmed V and J ends, which lost 3 bases and 1 base, there was a span of 9 bases. The length of the CDR3 is 14 residues. The CDR3 region is CATSSLQGNTEAFF. The CDR3 DNA reads TGTGCCACCAGCAGTCTACAGGGGAACACTGAAGCTTTCTTT.

This clonotype was counted only a few times. This chain joins TRBV7-9 and TRBJ2-2, with 10 bases aligning to TRBD1. The junction had 3 bases not matched to a gene; V was cut back by 1 base and J by 4 bases. The CDR3 has 16 amino acids. Germline CDR1 and CDR2: SEHNR and FQNEAQ (reference sequence). In DNA form, the CDR3 reads TGTGCCAGCAGCTTAGAGACAGGGGGCCCCACCGGGGAGCTGTTTTTT. Translating gives CASSLETGGPTGELFF. Using reference TRBV7-9 and TRBJ2-2 for the parts outside the CDR3, the full variable domain is DTGVSQNPRHKITKRGQNVTFRCDPISEHNRLYWYRQTLGQGPEFLTYFQNEAQLEKSRLLSDRFSAERPKGSFSTLEIQRTEQGDSAMYLCASSLETGGPTGELFFGEGSRLTVL.

The rearrangement joins TRBV12-3 or TRBV12-4 to TRBJ2-3; 8 positions agree with TRBD2. With V trimmed by 6 bases and J by 5 bases, 4 bases remained unmatched. CDR3 size: 13 residues. The CDR3 sequence is CASRVLAGDTQYF. The CDR3 region has the DNA TGTGCCAGCAGGGTTCTAGCGGGAGATACGCAGTATTTT.

This clonotype was seen more than once but under ten times. The chain recombines TRBV2 with TRBJ2-7, with D possibly being TRBD1 or TRBD2 (5 bases each). The CDR3 is 14 residues long. Germline CDR1 is SNHLY and CDR2 is FYNNEI. V was shortened by 6 bases and J by 5 bases, with 17 bases between the two germline ends. DNA of the CDR3: TGTGCCAGCAGCCCCGGGACCGCTCCTCACGAGCAGTACTTC. Translating it yields CASSPGTAPHEQYF. The variable domain in full, with the rest retrieved from reference TRBV2 and TRBJ2-7, is EPEVTQTPSHQVTQMGQEVILRCVPISNHLYFYWYRQILGQKVEFLVSFYNNEISEKSEIFDDQFSVERPDGSNFTLKIRSTKLEDSAMYFCASSPGTAPHEQYFGPGTRLTVT.

The genes are TRBV6-2 or TRBV6-3 and TRBJ2-7; D remains ambiguous. V was clipped by 6 bases and J by 6 bases, with 12 bases between them. CDR3 length equals 12 residues. Germline V lookup: CDR1 MNHEY, CDR2 SVGEGT. Here the CDR3 DNA reads TGTGCCAGCAGACAGCTCCCCGGCGAGCAGTACTTC. Protein product: CASRQLPGEQYF.

This clonotype showed up just a few times. The J gene is TRBJ2-5, the V gene TRBV12-3 or TRBV12-4; 10 bases are a match to TRBD2. V dropped 5 bases and J dropped 1; count of bases not matched to a gene: 4. The length of the CDR3 is 15 residues. In DNA, the CDR3 is TGTGCCAGCAGTCCGAGGACTAGCGGCCAAGAGACCCAGTACTTC. Protein: CASSPRTSGQETQYF.

The V gene is TRBV3-1, the J gene TRBJ2-3, with 9 bases matching TRBD2. Trimming at V came to 9 bases and at J to 2 bases, leaving 9 bases not matched to a gene. Germline lookup yields CDR1 LGHDT and CDR2 YNNKEL (reference sequence). This CDR3 has 15 amino acids. This CDR3 is CASSTTSGATDTQYF. In nucleotides, the CDR3 is TGTGCCAGTTCGACGACTAGCGGAGCCACAGATACGCAGTATTTT.

This clonotype was detected only a few times. This rearrangement joins TRBV3-1 to TRBJ2-4; the match to TRBD2 covers 8 bases. V lost 2 bases to trimming and J lost 0 bases; unmatched junction nucleotides: 9. Germline lookup yields CDR1 LGHDT and CDR2 YNNKEL (reference sequence). The CDR3 runs 18 residues. CDR3 sequence reads: CASSQSGSGGQAKNIQYF. The DNA for the CDR3 is TGTGCCAGCAGCCAATCGGGGAGCGGGGGCCAAGCCAAAAACATTCAGTACTTC. Using reference TRBV3-1 and TRBJ2-4 for the parts outside the CDR3, the full variable domain is DTAVSQTPKYLVTQMGNDKSIKCEQNLGHDTMYWYKQDSKKFLKIMFSYNNKELIINETVPNRFSPKSPDKAHLNLHINSLELGDSAVYFCASSQSGSGGQAKNIQYFGAGTRLSVL.

This clonotype showed up many times. The V call is TRBV12-3 or TRBV12-4, the J call TRBJ1-1; no reliable D call. Trimming cost V 2 bases and J 1 base, with 8 bases left between them. This CDR3 has 14 amino acids. The CDR3 sequence is CASSLSSGNTEAFF. In nucleotides, the CDR3 is TGTGCCAGCAGTTTATCCTCAGGGAACACTGAAGCTTTCTTT.

The chain has TRBV27 and TRBJ2-3; D is undetermined. The CDR3 runs 12 residues. The V end was cut by 5 bases, the J end by 7 bases, with 10 bases between. CDR1 is MNHEY, CDR2 SMNVEV, per germline (reference sequence). The CDR3 DNA follows: TGTGCCAGCAGTCTCCCCGGAAATACGCAGTATTTT. Its translation is CASSLPGNTQYF.

The CDR3 sequence: CASTQQGNNSPLHF. CDR3 DNA sequence: TGTGCCAGCACCCAACAGGGAAATAATTCACCCCTCCACTTT. The chain recombines TRBV6-1 with TRBJ1-6; possibly TRBD1 for D (6 bases). Per germline, CDR1 MNHNS and CDR2 SASEGT. The CDR3 has 14 amino acids. V was trimmed by 7 bases and J by 5 bases, leaving 12 bases between them.

This clonotype came up many times. The chain is built from TRBV12-3 or TRBV12-4 and TRBJ1-5; 7 bases are shared with TRBD1. V lost 6 bases to trimming and J lost 2 bases; unmatched junction nucleotides: 10. The CDR3 extends over 16 amino acids. The CDR3 nucleotides read TGTGCCAGCAGCCAGCCAGGGGGACGAGGCAATCAGCCCCAGCATTTT. Translating it yields CASSQPGGRGNQPQHF.

The chain has TRBV12-3 or TRBV12-4 and TRBJ1-2; D is unclear. V dropped 5 bases and J dropped 7 bases, with 14 bases sitting between them. The CDR3 is made up of 13 amino acids. CDR3 loop: CASSVRAGSGYTF. The CDR3, as DNA: TGTGCCAGCAGTGTCCGGGCGGGGTCTGGCTACACCTTC.

The CDR3 DNA reads TGCAGTGCTAGAGCTGGGGCTAGCGGAGCCTACGAGCAGTACTTC. Protein sequence: CSARAGASGAYEQYF. V gene TRBV20-1 combines with J gene TRBJ2-7; 7 bases match TRBD2. Germline CDR1 is DFQATT and CDR2 is SNEGSKA (reference sequence). J lost 2 bases, V lost 1 base, and 8 bases had no gene match. The CDR3 is made up of 15 amino acids.

This clonotype was picked up a small number of times. The J gene is TRBJ2-7, the V gene TRBV12-3 or TRBV12-4; TRBD2 agrees at 7 bases. The CDR3 has 14 residues. J lost 5 bases, V lost 6 bases, and 10 bases had no gene match. CDR3 sequence reads: CASRLWEGTNEQYF. In DNA form, the CDR3 reads TGTGCCAGCAGACTCTGGGAGGGGACCAACGAGCAGTACTTC.

A few counts support this clonotype. The rearrangement links TRBV6-4 to TRBJ2-1; maybe TRBD2 (5 bases). In germline, CDR1 is MRHNA, CDR2 SNTAGT. The CDR3 covers 16 residues. Deletions cut 4 bases from V and 1 base from J, with 14 bases between. CDR3 sequence: CASSALSGPSYNEQFF. The CDR3 coding sequence is TGTGCCAGCAGTGCCCTCAGCGGCCCTTCCTACAATGAGCAGTTCTTC.